This TCR beta chain was recorded in a study of blood T cell repertoires in COVID-19. Trimming took 5 bases from V and 4 from J, leaving 24 bases between them. Germline V lookup: CDR1 SGHRS, CDR2 YFSETQ. There are 18 residues in the CDR3. Per the original methods: Amplified reference gene primers provided the basis for estimating nucleated cell counts. Measured with immunoSEQ multiplex PCR; TCRdb has only the in-frame clones, and not every one. V and J calls plus clone size are reproduced from that table; the DNA served to infer D and trimming. The sample lists around 63,000 clones, around 79% occurring once.

The source is a human donor in a cohort sampled during active COVID-19. Sequenced input: peripheral blood. The chain carries TRBV5-1 and TRBJ2-2, with D tentatively TRBD1 (6 bases). The CDR3 bases are TGCGCCAGCAGGGGGGCCACGTTGGGCTCCGTTGTCACCGGGGAGCTGTTTTTT. The encoded protein is CASRGATLGSVVTGELFF.